This T cell receptor (beta chain) stems from a study of Ad26.COV2.S vaccination and SARS-CoV-2 variants. Study summary: Participant was drawn from the COV1001 Ad26.COV2.S trial arm.

This clone was seen only once. The treatment was: over 15 received Ad26.COV2.S at low or high dose, single or two shots; about 5 received placebo; per-sample allocation not given. Sampling happened 63 days after the first vaccine or placebo injection. Germline CDR1 MNHEY, CDR2 SMNVEV (reference sequence). This CDR3 has 14 amino acids. V was cut by 5 bases and J by 6 bases, with 11 bases left in between. Only in-frame clones appear in the TCRdb table, and some are missing; sequencing was by immunoSEQ multiplex PCR. The sample has 300,000 to 350,000 clones; roughly 91% are singletons. This clonotype was obtained from a person between 18 and 65 years old who received the Ad26.COV2.S COVID-19 vaccine or a placebo. Material: peripheral blood, obtained in a trial of Ad26.COV2.S vaccine versus placebo. This sequence joins TRBV27 and TRBJ1-6, with TRBD1 as a possible D gene (5 bases). The CDR3 here is CASSPSGLNSPLHF. CDR3 nucleotide sequence: TGTGCCAGCAGTCCCTCGGGGCTTAATTCACCCCTCCACTTT.